This T cell receptor (beta chain) was observed in a study of blood T cell repertoires in COVID-19. Study context: COVID-19 samples, acute and convalescent, were from the United States, Italy and Spain. Nucleic acid was either cDNA or gDNA, and it came from T cells, B-cell-depleted T cells, or PBMCs.

Some clones are missing from TCRdb's copy, which holds only in-frame ones; the method was immunoSEQ multiplex PCR. In the table there are some 69,000 clones, roughly 82% of which are singletons. This CDR3 has 15 residues. Losses at the gene ends were 4 bases for V and 7 bases for J; bases not matched to a gene: 12. CDR1 and CDR2 (germline): SGHTA, FQGNSA. This receptor was obtained from a woman aged 55-70 years with acute or convalescent COVID-19. This chain uses TRBV7-2 with TRBJ2-5; 7 nucleotides match TRBD1. The specimen was peripheral blood. The CDR3 bases are TGTGCCAGCAGCTCCTACCGGGACAGAAGAGGGACCCAGTACTTC. It encodes CASSSYRDRRGTQYF. The full variable domain, completed using reference TRBV7-2 and TRBJ2-5, is GAGVSQSPSNKVTEKGKDVELRCDPISGHTALYWYRQSLGQGLEFLIYFQGNSAPDKSGLPSDRFSAERTGGSVSTLTIQRTQQEDSAVYLCASSSYRDRRGTQYFGPGTRLLVL.